The rows below give T cell receptor beta chains drawn from one sample of a study of blood T cell repertoires in COVID-19. Here immunoSEQ multiplex PCR was the method, and the copy in TCRdb shows in-frame clones only, minus some. The repertoire consists of 150,000 to 200,000 clones, with roughly nine tenths occurring once and the leading ten covering over 7%. The source material was peripheral blood. Receptors originate from a woman of 80 years or more in a cohort sampled during active or convalescent COVID-19. Each CDR3 is given with its conserved first and last residue. A D gene is named only where the DNA matches it firmly. Clone size is given for some rows only: seen once, a few or many times, or a class if the clone is expanded.

CDR3nt: TGTGCCAGCAGTTATTCCAGGGGGCGCGATGGCTACACCTTC
CDR3aa: CASSYSRGRDGYTF
abundance: NA
v_gene: TRBV27
d_gene: TRBD1
j_gene: TRBJ1-2

CDR3nt: TGTGCCAGCAGCTCACAGGGGGGCACTGAAGCTTTCTTT
CDR3aa: CASSSQGGTEAFF
abundance: few
v_gene: TRBV5-4
d_gene: TRBD1
j_gene: TRBJ1-1

CDR3nt: TGTGCCAGCCAAACTACCCACCGACCCGGGACTCACACTTACAATGAGCAGTTCTTC
CDR3aa: CASQTTHRPGTHTYNEQFF
abundance: NA
v_gene: TRBV7-9
d_gene: NA
j_gene: TRBJ2-1

CDR3nt: TGTGCCAGTAGTATTGCGGTCGGCTACACCTTC
CDR3aa: CASSIAVGYTF
abundance: NA
v_gene: TRBV19
d_gene: NA
j_gene: TRBJ1-2

CDR3nt: TGTGCCAGCAGTTCAGCGTGGGCGCAGTATTTT
CDR3aa: CASSSAWAQYF
abundance: NA
v_gene: TRBV27
d_gene: NA
j_gene: TRBJ2-3

CDR3nt: TGTGCCACCAGTGATTTATTAGCGGGAGATGGTCCCCAGTACTTC
CDR3aa: CATSDLLAGDGPQYF
abundance: NA
v_gene: TRBV24-1
d_gene: TRBD2
j_gene: TRBJ2-5

CDR3nt: TGTGCCTGGGCTGGCATAGGACTAGCGGGAGCGCTCTCCTACAATGAGCAGTTCTTC
CDR3aa: CAWAGIGLAGALSYNEQFF
abundance: NA
v_gene: TRBV30
d_gene: TRBD2
j_gene: TRBJ2-1

CDR3nt: TGTGCCAGCAGCGTGGGGACTAGCGGGAGTCCAGAGACCCAGTACTTC
CDR3aa: CASSVGTSGSPETQYF
abundance: once
v_gene: TRBV9
d_gene: TRBD2
j_gene: TRBJ2-5

CDR3nt: TGTGCCAGCAGCCCGGGACTAGCGGGCTCGGTAGGGACCCAGTACTTC
CDR3aa: CASSPGLAGSVGTQYF
abundance: NA
v_gene: TRBV5-6
d_gene: TRBD2
j_gene: TRBJ2-5

CDR3nt: TGTGCCTGTGTTGAGAGCCCAAGCAATCAGCCCCAGCATTTT
CDR3aa: CACVESPSNQPQHF
abundance: NA
v_gene: TRBV30
d_gene: NA
j_gene: TRBJ1-5

CDR3nt: TGCGCCAGCAGCCAACGTCTGGAGTACGAGCAGTACTTC
CDR3aa: CASSQRLEYEQYF
abundance: NA
v_gene: TRBV4-1
d_gene: NA
j_gene: TRBJ2-7

CDR3nt: TGTGCCAGCAGTGAGATGCGTACTAGCGCTCATGAGCAGTTCTTC
CDR3aa: CASSEMRTSAHEQFF
abundance: NA
v_gene: TRBV2
d_gene: TRBD2
j_gene: TRBJ2-1

CDR3nt: TGTGCCAGCAGCCCCGGAGGTGGGTCATACGAGCAGTACTTC
CDR3aa: CASSPGGGSYEQYF
abundance: few
v_gene: TRBV7-9
d_gene: NA
j_gene: TRBJ2-7

CDR3nt: TGTGCCAGCAGCTCGTGGACAGGAGGAAGGGTCACTGATGAAGCTTTCTTT
CDR3aa: CASSSWTGGRVTDEAFF
abundance: NA
v_gene: TRBV7-9
d_gene: TRBD1
j_gene: TRBJ1-1

CDR3nt: TGTGCCAGCAGCTTAGAGGGGGGGAGGACTGAAGCTTTCTTT
CDR3aa: CASSLEGGRTEAFF
abundance: NA
v_gene: TRBV11-3
d_gene: NA
j_gene: TRBJ1-1

CDR3nt: TGTGCCAGCAGCTTAGTGGCGGGGGGGCACAATGAGCAGTTCTTC
CDR3aa: CASSLVAGGHNEQFF
abundance: NA
v_gene: TRBV7-2
d_gene: TRBD2
j_gene: TRBJ2-1

CDR3nt: TGTGCCAGCAGTTACTCGTCTGGGACACTCCACAATGAGCAGTTCTTC
CDR3aa: CASSYSSGTLHNEQFF
abundance: NA
v_gene: TRBV6-2/TRBV6-3
d_gene: NA
j_gene: TRBJ2-1

CDR3nt: TGTGCCAGTAGTATAGGGCTGGGAGGAACCAACTATGGCTACACCTTC
CDR3aa: CASSIGLGGTNYGYTF
abundance: NA
v_gene: TRBV19
d_gene: NA
j_gene: TRBJ1-2

CDR3nt: TGTGCCAGCAGCTTAGCGCTTGGGGGAGGCCTACTCAATGAGCAGTTCTTC
CDR3aa: CASSLALGGGLLNEQFF
abundance: NA
v_gene: TRBV7-2
d_gene: NA
j_gene: TRBJ2-1

CDR3nt: TGTGCCAGCAGCTCAGGACAGAATAATTCACCCCTCCACTTT
CDR3aa: CASSSGQNNSPLHF
abundance: few
v_gene: TRBV9
d_gene: NA
j_gene: TRBJ1-6

CDR3nt: TGTGCCAGCACCTCAAGCTTAGATCGCGCAGATACGCAGTATTTT
CDR3aa: CASTSSLDRADTQYF
abundance: NA
v_gene: TRBV28
d_gene: NA
j_gene: TRBJ2-3

CDR3nt: TGCGCCAGCAGCTTGGCGGGTGACCCCGGGAGAGAGACCCAGTACTTC
CDR3aa: CASSLAGDPGRETQYF
abundance: NA
v_gene: TRBV5-1
d_gene: NA
j_gene: TRBJ2-5

CDR3nt: TGTGCCAGCAGCGTAGAGTGGGGACAGGGGCGCACCATATATTTT
CDR3aa: CASSVEWGQGRTIYF
abundance: NA
v_gene: TRBV9
d_gene: TRBD1
j_gene: TRBJ1-3